A selection of T cell receptor beta chains follows, all from one sample in a study of blood T cell repertoires in COVID-19. Sequencing was performed with immunoSEQ multiplex PCR; in TCRdb, only in-frame clones are kept and a portion is missing. The sample shows about 170,000 clones, over 70% of them seen only once. The sequenced sample consisted of peripheral blood. These receptors originate from a woman older than 75 with active or convalescent COVID-19. Both conserved end residues are part of each CDR3. A D gene is named only where the DNA matches it firmly. Rows give clone size only sometimes, using once, few, many, or a class for an expanded clone.

clone size	D gene	V gene	J gene	CDR3 protein	CDR3 DNA
NA	TRBD2	TRBV6-5	TRBJ2-7	CASTRAGGSYEQYF	TGTGCCAGCACCCGAGCGGGGGGCTCCTACGAGCAGTACTTC
NA	NA	TRBV6-5	TRBJ1-5	CASSSGVTANQPQHF	TGTGCCAGCAGCTCCGGAGTGACAGCTAATCAGCCCCAGCATTTT
once	NA	TRBV7-2	TRBJ2-5	CASSLTGGVGETQYF	TGTGCCAGCAGCCTTACCGGGGGAGTGGGAGAGACCCAGTACTTC
NA	TRBD1	TRBV11-2	TRBJ1-2	CASSPMGQGFNYGYTF	TGTGCCAGCAGCCCAATGGGACAGGGCTTTAACTATGGCTACACCTTC
NA	TRBD1	TRBV19	TRBJ1-1	CASSPGTGITEAFF	TGTGCCAGTAGTCCCGGGACAGGGATCACTGAAGCTTTCTTT
NA	NA	TRBV6-5	TRBJ1-2	CASSYGGGTNYGYTF	TGTGCCAGCAGTTATGGTGGCGGAACTAACTATGGCTACACCTTC
once	TRBD2	TRBV13	TRBJ2-1	CASSPPQAGDYNEQFF	TGTGCCAGCAGCCCGCCACAAGCGGGGGATTACAATGAGCAGTTCTTC
NA	NA	TRBV4-3	TRBJ1-4	CASSQYRAGNEKLFF	TGCGCCAGCAGCCAATACAGGGCGGGTAATGAAAAACTGTTTTTT
NA	NA	TRBV19	TRBJ1-5	CASSQGSNQPQHF	TGTGCCAGTAGTCAGGGTAGCAATCAGCCCCAGCATTTT
NA	TRBD1	TRBV7-2	TRBJ1-1	CASSFRDRLNTEAFF	TGTGCCAGCAGCTTTCGGGACAGATTGAACACTGAAGCTTTCTTT
NA	NA	TRBV7-8	TRBJ1-2	CASSLGRVGGYTF	TGTGCCAGCAGCTTAGGCCGGGTTGGGGGCTACACCTTC
NA	TRBD1	TRBV5-8	TRBJ1-2	CASSPWDRVYGYTF	TGTGCCAGCAGCCCTTGGGACAGGGTCTATGGCTACACCTTC